This T cell receptor beta chain was sequenced in a study of regulatory T cells in long-lasting Graves disease. Documented time point: persistent/refractory GD, antithyroid drugs over 5 years with positive TRAb. From PBMCs, RNA was extracted and then used to make the TCR library. Unmatched junction bases numbered 7, after V lost 7 bases and J lost 7 bases. Germline values: CDR1 MNHNS, CDR2 SASEGT. The CDR3 loop spans 14 amino acids. Building of the TCR beta libraries involved iRepertoire HTBI primers and Arm-PCR of CDR3 regions. TCRdb passed the multiplex PCR reads through MiXCR, listing each CDR3 protein once. The sample gives roughly 360,000 distinct CDR3 sequences, roughly 23% of which show up once; approximately 28% is in the top ten.

This chain connects TRBV6-1 to TRBJ2-2; 9 bases align to TRBD2. The sequence was obtained from a woman aged 35 to 49 with Graves disease. The material was peripheral blood mononuclear cells (PBMCs), obtained when the disease was refractory, from a patient treated with antithyroid drugs. Here the CDR3 reads CASTIAGENGELFF. The CDR3 DNA is TGTGCCAGCACAATAGCGGGAGAGAACGGGGAGCTGTTTTTT.